A selection of T cell receptor beta chains follows, all from one sample in a study of CD8 T cells in Susac syndrome. TCRdb re-called the immunoSEQ multiplex PCR reads through MiXCR, storing one row per CDR3 protein. Of around 230,000 distinct CDR3 sequences listed, about 96% are singletons. The sequencing input was CD4+ T cells from PBMCs. These receptors were taken from a human donor with multiple sclerosis. The CDR3 runs from the conserved cysteine through the conserved F or W. The D gene is left open where the match is weak. Expanded clones are given a class, and other clones once, few, many or no size at all.

clone_size,v_call,d_call,j_call,cdr3_nt,cdr3_aa
once,TRBV7-2,TRBD2,TRBJ2-7,TGTGCCAGCAGCGACGATCGAAGCGGGAGGGCCCCTCTCGAGCAGTACTTC,CASSDDRSGRAPLEQYF
NA,TRBV14,TRBD1,TRBJ2-3,TGTGCCAGCAGCCAGGACAGGCGCACAGATACGCAGTATTTT,CASSQDRRTDTQYF
NA,TRBV20-1,NA,TRBJ1-6,TGCAGTGCTAGAGAGCGGGGGGGAAATTCACCCCTCCACTTT,CSARERGGNSPLHF
NA,TRBV2,TRBD2,TRBJ2-5,TGTGCCAGCAGGGGGGCCAGGACTAGCGAGACCCAGTACTTC,CASRGARTSETQYF
NA,TRBV28,NA,TRBJ2-2,TGTGCCAGCAGAACCGACAGGCCCGGGGAGCTGTTTTTT,CASRTDRPGELFF
NA,TRBV27,TRBD1,TRBJ2-1,TGTGCCAGCAGTTTATACCTCGACAGGGGAGCTGAGCAGTTCTTC,CASSLYLDRGAEQFF
once,TRBV29-1,TRBD1,TRBJ2-3,TGCAGCGCAGAGACAGGGCATAGCACAGATACGCAGTATTTT,CSAETGHSTDTQYF
NA,TRBV27,TRBD1,TRBJ1-4,TGTGCCAGCAGTGCGACGACAGGGACAAAGAAACTGTTTTTT,CASSATTGTKKLFF
NA,TRBV27,TRBD1,TRBJ1-5,TGTGCCAGCAGACGAACAGGGGGCAATCAGCCCCAGCATTTT,CASRRTGGNQPQHF
once,TRBV12-3/TRBV12-4,NA,TRBJ1-1,TGTGCCAGCAGCGTCACAGGGTTAAACACTGAAGCTTTCTTT,CASSVTGLNTEAFF
NA,TRBV29-1,NA,TRBJ2-2,TGCAGCGTTGGTCTGGGCACGAACACCGGGGAGCTGTTTTTT,CSVGLGTNTGELFF
NA,TRBV7-9,TRBD2,TRBJ2-7,TGTGCCAGCAGCCCCGGCAGCGGGAGGGGCTACGAGCAGTACTTC,CASSPGSGRGYEQYF
NA,TRBV30,TRBD1,TRBJ2-1,TGTGCCTGGAGTACCGACAGGGGCTCCGAGCAGTTCTTC,CAWSTDRGSEQFF
NA,TRBV18,TRBD1,TRBJ2-3,TGTGCCAGCTCACTTACTGGACAGGGTGGAACCACAGATACGCAGTATTTT,CASSLTGQGGTTDTQYF
once,TRBV6-6,NA,TRBJ2-1,TGTGCCAGCGGAAGACTGAGCTCCTACAATGAGCAGTTCTTC,CASGRLSSYNEQFF
NA,TRBV24-1,TRBD1,TRBJ2-1,TGTGCCACCAGCACCTCCGGGACAGGACTTTACAATGAGCAGTTCTTC,CATSTSGTGLYNEQFF
NA,TRBV12-3/TRBV12-4,NA,TRBJ1-1,TGTGCCAGCAGTTTAGTCCAGTCGTTAGCTTTCTTT,CASSLVQSLAFF
NA,TRBV3-1,NA,TRBJ1-2,TGTGCCAGCGGCATGCGGGGGGCTGCGAGCTACACCTTC,CASGMRGAASYTF
NA,TRBV29-1,TRBD2,TRBJ2-7,TGCAGCGTTGGAACTAGCGTCACCTACGAGCAGTACTTC,CSVGTSVTYEQYF
NA,TRBV20-1,TRBD1,TRBJ2-5,TGCAGTGTTCCCCGGGACAGGGGGCAAGAGACCCAGTACTTC,CSVPRDRGQETQYF
NA,TRBV20-1,NA,TRBJ2-3,TGCAGTGTTATAGCCGCGGGACTGAGCACAGATACGCAGTATTTT,CSVIAAGLSTDTQYF
NA,TRBV29-1,TRBD1,TRBJ2-1,TGCAGCGGTAGGACAGGGCGGGTTGAGCAGTTCTTC,CSGRTGRVEQFF
NA,TRBV29-1,TRBD1,TRBJ2-2,TGCAGCGCCACAGGGGGAAACACCGGGGAGCTGTTTTTT,CSATGGNTGELFF
NA,TRBV6-2/TRBV6-3,TRBD2,TRBJ2-7,TGTGCCAGCAGTCTTAGCGGGAAGCGGCAGTACTTC,CASSLSGKRQYF
once,TRBV10-3,TRBD2,TRBJ2-5,TGTGCCATCAGTGAGCGGGTAGCGGGGTTCCAAGAGACCCAGTACTTC,CAISERVAGFQETQYF
NA,TRBV4-1,NA,TRBJ2-3,TGCGCCAGCAGCCAAAACCCGGATACGCAGTATTTT,CASSQNPDTQYF
few,TRBV7-2,TRBD2,TRBJ2-7,TGTGCCAGCAGCTCAACAAGCGGACTGAGCGGGAACGAGCAGTACTTC,CASSSTSGLSGNEQYF
NA,TRBV14,NA,TRBJ2-7,TGTGCCAGCAGCCAAATCACAGGGTACGAGCAGTACTTC,CASSQITGYEQYF
NA,TRBV6-2/TRBV6-3,NA,TRBJ2-1,TGTGCCAGCAGTTACGGATCATTCCGGCAGTTCTTC,CASSYGSFRQFF
NA,TRBV29-1,TRBD1,TRBJ1-2,TGCAGCGTCGGGACAGGGGCCCCCTATGGCTACACCTTC,CSVGTGAPYGYTF
NA,TRBV20-1,TRBD1,TRBJ1-1,TGCAGTGCCATTCCCGGGACAGGGAACACTGAAGCTTTCTTT,CSAIPGTGNTEAFF
NA,TRBV4-2,NA,TRBJ1-1,TGTGCCAGCAGCCAGGAGGGCGGGAACACTGAAGCTTTCTTT,CASSQEGGNTEAFF
NA,TRBV28,NA,TRBJ1-1,TGTGCCAGCAGTTTATCCCGTCAAGGTAGAGAAGCTTTCTTT,CASSLSRQGREAFF
NA,TRBV29-1,NA,TRBJ2-5,TGCAGCGTTGAACACCTCGAACAGACCCAGTACTTC,CSVEHLEQTQYF
NA,TRBV6-5,TRBD1,TRBJ1-5,TGTGCCAAACTGGGACAGGGTTCGAGAGATCAGCCCCAGCATTTT,CAKLGQGSRDQPQHF
NA,TRBV9,NA,TRBJ2-3,TGTGCCAGCAGCGTAGTCCCCACAGATACGCAGTATTTT,CASSVVPTDTQYF
NA,TRBV9,NA,TRBJ2-3,TGTGCCAGCAGCGACGTAACCACAGATACGCAGTATTTT,CASSDVTTDTQYF
NA,TRBV7-9,NA,TRBJ2-3,TGTGCCAGCAGTTTTAACACAGATACGCAGTATTTT,CASSFNTDTQYF
NA,TRBV3-1,TRBD2,TRBJ2-2,TGTGCCAGCAGCCTCGGGACTAGCGGAGGATTCCCCGGGGAGCTGTTTTTT,CASSLGTSGGFPGELFF
NA,TRBV20-1,NA,TRBJ1-1,TGCAGCGCGACGAGGGGGGAGGCAGCTTTCTTT,CSATRGEAAFF
NA,TRBV20-1,NA,TRBJ2-1,TGCAGTGCGGAGGCAGGCTTTAATGAGCAGTTCTTC,CSAEAGFNEQFF
NA,TRBV7-2,NA,TRBJ2-2,TGTGCCAGCAGCTTAAAAAAAGTCACCGGGGAGCTGTTTTTT,CASSLKKVTGELFF
NA,TRBV5-1,NA,TRBJ1-1,TGCGCCAGCAGGACTACAACCCGGGGCAGGAACACTGAAGCTTTCTTT,CASRTTTRGRNTEAFF
NA,TRBV10-3,NA,TRBJ2-7,TGTGCCATCAGGGATGGAGGGCAGTACTTC,CAIRDGGQYF
NA,TRBV4-1,NA,TRBJ2-3,TGCGCCAGCAGCCAAGTCGCCACTACACGGGATACGCAGTATTTT,CASSQVATTRDTQYF
NA,TRBV6-1,NA,TRBJ1-1,TGTGCCAGCAGGCCTTACCGGGCAGGCACTGAAGCTTTCTTT,CASRPYRAGTEAFF
NA,TRBV6-2/TRBV6-3,NA,TRBJ2-2,TGTGCCAGCAGTTACGCGAGGCGAGGAGGGGGGACCGGGGAGCTGTTTTTT,CASSYARRGGGTGELFF
NA,TRBV9,TRBD2,TRBJ2-1,TGTGCCAGCAGCGGACCGGGAGGGCCTTCGGATGAGCAGTTCTTC,CASSGPGGPSDEQFF
NA,TRBV18,TRBD1,TRBJ2-7,TGTGCCAGCTCACTAGACAGGGTCGCCTACGAGCAGTACTTC,CASSLDRVAYEQYF
NA,TRBV20-1,NA,TRBJ1-1,TGCAGTGCCGCGGTTAGTAGTCTGGGGACTGAAGCTTTCTTT,CSAAVSSLGTEAFF
NA,TRBV15,TRBD1,TRBJ1-5,TGTGCCACCAGCAGAGGAGTCGACAGGGGATGGGGTCAGCCCCAGCATTTT,CATSRGVDRGWGQPQHF
NA,TRBV5-1,NA,TRBJ2-5,TGCGCCAGCAGCTTGCAACAGGCCCAAGAGACCCAGTACTTC,CASSLQQAQETQYF
once,TRBV27,NA,TRBJ2-7,TGTGCCAGCAAGGACCACTCCTCCTACGAGCAGTACTTC,CASKDHSSYEQYF
NA,TRBV7-3,NA,TRBJ2-1,TGTGCCAGCAGCTCCCCCGGGCGGGGCAATGAGCAGTTCTTC,CASSSPGRGNEQFF
NA,TRBV28,NA,TRBJ1-5,TGTGCCAGCAGTTTATTGCGCCAGTCCAATCAGCCCCAGCATTTT,CASSLLRQSNQPQHF
once,TRBV12-3/TRBV12-4,NA,TRBJ1-2,TGTGCCAGCAGCCTACTTCCTAACTATGGCTACACCTTC,CASSLLPNYGYTF
NA,TRBV2,NA,TRBJ2-3,TGTGCCAGCAGCGATGACAGTGGACCTGATACGCAGTATTTT,CASSDDSGPDTQYF
NA,TRBV27,NA,TRBJ1-2,TGTGCCAGCAGTACGGGCAGGGCTGATGGCTACACCTTC,CASSTGRADGYTF